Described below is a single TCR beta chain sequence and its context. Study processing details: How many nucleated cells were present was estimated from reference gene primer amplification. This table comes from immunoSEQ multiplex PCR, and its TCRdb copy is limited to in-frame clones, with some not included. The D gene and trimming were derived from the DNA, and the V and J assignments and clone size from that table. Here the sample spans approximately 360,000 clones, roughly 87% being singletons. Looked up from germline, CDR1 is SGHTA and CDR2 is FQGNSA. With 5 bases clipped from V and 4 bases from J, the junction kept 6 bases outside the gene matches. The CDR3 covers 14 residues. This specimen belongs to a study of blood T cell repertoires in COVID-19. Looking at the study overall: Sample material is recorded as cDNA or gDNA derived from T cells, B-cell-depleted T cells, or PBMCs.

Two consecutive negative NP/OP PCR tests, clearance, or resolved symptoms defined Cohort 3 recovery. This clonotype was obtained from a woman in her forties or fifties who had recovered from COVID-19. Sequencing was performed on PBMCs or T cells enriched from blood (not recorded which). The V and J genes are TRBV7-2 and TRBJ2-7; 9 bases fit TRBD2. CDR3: CASSRGGRGYEQYF. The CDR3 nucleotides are TGTGCCAGCAGCCGGGGCGGGAGGGGATACGAGCAGTACTTC.